This entry concerns a single TCR beta chain. Its antigen is currently unknown. The method was immunoSEQ multiplex PCR; TCRdb's version includes in-frame clones alone and lacks a portion of them. Among fewer than 100,000 clones, roughly two thirds were seen once, and the ten largest hold about 45%. The sample belongs to a study of shared clonotypes between healthy human individuals. The wider study: CD4 naive and CD4 memory each took three plates per donor, while CD8 naive took two and CD8 memory one. Study outcomes and limitations: Genetic and exposure-history diversity was limited by the few donors. The study generally estimated greater richness for naive than memory subsets. It was the non-shared clonotypes that had lower generation probabilities than clonotypes shared by all four donors.

Germline loops: CDR1 LNHDA, CDR2 SQIVND (reference sequence). V shed 5 bases and J 4 bases; nucleotides not matched to a gene: 4. The CDR3 runs to 14 residues. Sequencing was performed on memory CD8+ T cells sorted from blood. The subset is: CD45RO+ cells pooled with CCR7-negative TemRA cells. The rearrangement joins TRBV19 to TRBJ1-5, with 8 bases that match TRBD1. The TCR originated in a man aged 25-45 years in good health. The CDR3 sequence: CASSPQGANQPQHF. CDR3 DNA: TGTGCCAGTAGTCCCCAGGGGGCAAATCAGCCCCAGCATTTT.